These T cell receptor beta chains were read from a single sample in a study of CD4 T cells in relation to SARS-CoV-2 and coronaviruses. Repertoires were generated with immunoSEQ multiplex PCR, while TCRdb's copy carries only in-frame clones and drops some. Found here are around 70,000 clones, around 87% of them singletons; the top ten hold 1.6%. Sequenced sample: memory CD4+ T cells from PBMCs. The receptors derive from a human donor in good health. The CDR3 runs from the conserved cysteine through the conserved F or W. Fields, in order: clone size, D gene, V gene, J gene, CDR3 protein, CDR3 DNA. D genes are given only for firm matches. Not every row has a clone size; where given, it reads once, few, many or a size class.

abundance: few
d_gene: TRBD2
v_gene: TRBV19
j_gene: TRBJ2-2
CDR3aa: CASSATSGWAGELFF
CDR3nt: TGTGCCAGTAGTGCCACTAGCGGGTGGGCTGGGGAGCTGTTTTTT

abundance: NA
d_gene: NA
v_gene: TRBV28
j_gene: TRBJ2-5
CDR3aa: CASSRDLKETQYF
CDR3nt: TGTGCCAGCAGCAGGGACTTAAAAGAGACCCAGTACTTC

abundance: NA
d_gene: TRBD1
v_gene: TRBV6-5
j_gene: TRBJ1-2
CDR3aa: CASSLLSTGQGYTF
CDR3nt: TGTGCCAGCAGTCTTCTTTCGACAGGGCAAGGCTACACCTTC

abundance: NA
d_gene: TRBD1
v_gene: TRBV5-1
j_gene: TRBJ2-3
CDR3aa: CASSSQGAGGDTQYF
CDR3nt: TGCGCCAGCAGCTCCCAGGGGGCGGGCGGGGATACGCAGTATTTT

abundance: NA
d_gene: NA
v_gene: TRBV9
j_gene: TRBJ1-5
CDR3aa: CASSVGTEGNQPQHF
CDR3nt: TGTGCCAGCAGCGTAGGGACTGAGGGTAATCAGCCCCAGCATTTT

abundance: NA
d_gene: NA
v_gene: TRBV5-1
j_gene: TRBJ1-5
CDR3aa: CASSRDGSEPQHF
CDR3nt: TGCGCCAGCAGCAGGGACGGTTCCGAGCCCCAGCATTTT

abundance: few
d_gene: NA
v_gene: TRBV5-1
j_gene: TRBJ1-4
CDR3aa: CASSERREKLFF
CDR3nt: TGCGCCAGCAGCGAACGGAGGGAAAAACTGTTTTTT

abundance: NA
d_gene: NA
v_gene: TRBV5-4
j_gene: TRBJ1-4
CDR3aa: CASSSRVGNEKLFF
CDR3nt: TGTGCCAGCAGCTCCAGGGTTGGTAATGAAAAACTGTTTTTT

abundance: NA
d_gene: NA
v_gene: TRBV18
j_gene: TRBJ2-4
CDR3aa: CASSRQTEGDIQYF
CDR3nt: TGTGCCAGCTCACGACAGACAGAAGGGGACATTCAGTACTTC

abundance: NA
d_gene: NA
v_gene: TRBV5-1
j_gene: TRBJ1-1
CDR3aa: CASSLSNSWTEAFF
CDR3nt: TGCGCCAGCAGCTTGTCTAATAGCTGGACTGAAGCTTTCTTT

abundance: few
d_gene: NA
v_gene: TRBV5-6
j_gene: TRBJ1-1
CDR3aa: CASSSFRGGWTEAFF
CDR3nt: TGTGCCAGCAGCTCATTCAGGGGAGGGTGGACTGAAGCTTTCTTT

abundance: NA
d_gene: NA
v_gene: TRBV6-2/TRBV6-3
j_gene: TRBJ2-3
CDR3aa: CASSNDRGGSTDTQYF
CDR3nt: TGTGCCAGCAGTAACGACCGGGGTGGTTCGACAGATACGCAGTATTTT

abundance: NA
d_gene: NA
v_gene: TRBV28
j_gene: TRBJ2-7
CDR3aa: CASRFSGGPEQYF
CDR3nt: TGTGCCAGCAGGTTTAGTGGAGGGCCCGAGCAGTACTTC

abundance: NA
d_gene: NA
v_gene: TRBV28
j_gene: TRBJ2-5
CDR3aa: CASSLSGLGETQYF
CDR3nt: TGTGCCAGCAGTTTATCCGGGTTGGGAGAGACCCAGTACTTC

abundance: NA
d_gene: NA
v_gene: TRBV6-5
j_gene: TRBJ1-5
CDR3aa: CASSLGGQKPQHF
CDR3nt: TGTGCCAGCAGTTTGGGGGGGCAGAAGCCCCAGCATTTT

abundance: NA
d_gene: NA
v_gene: TRBV29-1
j_gene: TRBJ2-5
CDR3aa: CSVETGLETQYF
CDR3nt: TGCAGCGTTGAAACGGGTTTAGAGACCCAGTACTTC

abundance: NA
d_gene: TRBD1
v_gene: TRBV15
j_gene: TRBJ2-7
CDR3aa: CATSRVSTGSSYEQYF
CDR3nt: TGTGCCACCAGCAGAGTCTCGACAGGGAGCTCCTACGAGCAGTACTTC

abundance: NA
d_gene: NA
v_gene: TRBV6-2/TRBV6-3
j_gene: TRBJ2-2
CDR3aa: CASSYTGTPHRELFF
CDR3nt: TGTGCCAGCAGTTATACGGGGACCCCGCACCGGGAGCTGTTTTTT

abundance: NA
d_gene: NA
v_gene: TRBV7-2
j_gene: TRBJ1-1
CDR3aa: CASSFGNTNTEAFF
CDR3nt: TGTGCCAGCAGCTTTGGCAACACGAACACTGAAGCTTTCTTT

abundance: NA
d_gene: NA
v_gene: TRBV19
j_gene: TRBJ1-2
CDR3aa: CASSMGLFYGYTF
CDR3nt: TGTGCCAGTAGTATGGGGCTGTTCTATGGCTACACCTTC

abundance: NA
d_gene: TRBD2
v_gene: TRBV4-1
j_gene: TRBJ2-1
CDR3aa: CASSPGLAGVLGTYNEQFF
CDR3nt: TGCGCCAGCAGCCCGGGACTAGCGGGAGTCCTCGGCACCTACAATGAGCAGTTCTTC

abundance: NA
d_gene: NA
v_gene: TRBV30
j_gene: TRBJ1-5
CDR3aa: CAWSGHNNQPQHF
CDR3nt: TGTGCCTGGAGTGGACACAACAATCAGCCCCAGCATTTT

abundance: few
d_gene: NA
v_gene: TRBV11-2
j_gene: TRBJ2-2
CDR3aa: CASSLRATGELFF
CDR3nt: TGTGCCAGCAGCTTAAGGGCGACCGGGGAGCTGTTTTTT

abundance: NA
d_gene: NA
v_gene: TRBV12-3/TRBV12-4
j_gene: TRBJ1-2
CDR3aa: CASVLELVRYTF
CDR3nt: TGTGCCAGCGTCCTTGAGTTGGTGCGCTACACCTTC

abundance: NA
d_gene: NA
v_gene: TRBV15
j_gene: TRBJ1-2
CDR3aa: CATSRDLRTVPYGYTF
CDR3nt: TGTGCCACCAGCAGAGATCTAAGGACAGTCCCCTATGGCTACACCTTC

abundance: NA
d_gene: TRBD1
v_gene: TRBV5-1
j_gene: TRBJ2-5
CDR3aa: CASSLPQGAQETQYF
CDR3nt: TGCGCCAGCAGCTTGCCACAGGGGGCTCAAGAGACCCAGTACTTC

abundance: NA
d_gene: NA
v_gene: TRBV5-6
j_gene: TRBJ1-1
CDR3aa: CASSLGTRPEAFF
CDR3nt: TGTGCCAGCAGCTTGGGGACCCGGCCTGAAGCTTTCTTT

abundance: once
d_gene: NA
v_gene: TRBV5-1
j_gene: TRBJ2-7
CDR3aa: CASSLDLTSYEQYF
CDR3nt: TGCGCCAGCAGCTTGGACCTTACCTCCTACGAGCAGTACTTC

abundance: once
d_gene: NA
v_gene: TRBV28
j_gene: TRBJ2-1
CDR3aa: CASSLLYNEQFF
CDR3nt: TGTGCCAGCAGTTTACTCTACAATGAGCAGTTCTTC

abundance: few
d_gene: NA
v_gene: TRBV10-3
j_gene: TRBJ2-7
CDR3aa: CAISESAGLVEQYF
CDR3nt: TGTGCCATCAGTGAGTCAGCAGGGTTGGTCGAGCAGTACTTC

abundance: once
d_gene: NA
v_gene: TRBV6-5
j_gene: TRBJ2-5
CDR3aa: CASRLTGIQETQYF
CDR3nt: TGTGCCAGCAGACTAACAGGTATCCAAGAGACCCAGTACTTC

abundance: few
d_gene: NA
v_gene: TRBV27
j_gene: TRBJ2-3
CDR3aa: CASSSTRRFNTQYF
CDR3nt: TGTGCCAGCAGTTCTACCCGGCGCTTTAATACGCAGTATTTT

abundance: NA
d_gene: TRBD1
v_gene: TRBV6-5
j_gene: TRBJ1-2
CDR3aa: CANYGTVPGYTF
CDR3nt: TGTGCCAACTACGGGACAGTACCTGGCTACACCTTC

abundance: NA
d_gene: TRBD1
v_gene: TRBV14
j_gene: TRBJ2-1
CDR3aa: CASSPGTGAYNEQFF
CDR3nt: TGTGCCAGCAGTCCCGGGACAGGGGCCTACAATGAGCAGTTCTTC

abundance: NA
d_gene: TRBD2
v_gene: TRBV29-1
j_gene: TRBJ2-1
CDR3aa: CSVELLAVGYNEQFF
CDR3nt: TGCAGCGTTGAACTCCTAGCGGTGGGCTACAATGAGCAGTTCTTC

abundance: NA
d_gene: NA
v_gene: TRBV7-2
j_gene: TRBJ2-3
CDR3aa: CASSWNEGPDTQYF
CDR3nt: TGTGCCAGCAGCTGGAATGAGGGTCCCGATACGCAGTATTTT

abundance: once
d_gene: NA
v_gene: TRBV19
j_gene: TRBJ1-5
CDR3aa: CASSTPWGGSGQPQHF
CDR3nt: TGTGCCAGTAGCACACCATGGGGGGGTTCGGGGCAGCCCCAGCATTTT

abundance: NA
d_gene: NA
v_gene: TRBV3-1/TRBV3-2
j_gene: TRBJ2-3
CDR3aa: CASSPGLSASTDTQYF
CDR3nt: TGTGCCAGCAGCCCCGGACTCAGTGCTAGCACAGATACGCAGTATTTT

abundance: few
d_gene: NA
v_gene: TRBV7-2
j_gene: TRBJ2-5
CDR3aa: CASTRRAGKETQYF
CDR3nt: TGTGCCAGCACTAGGAGGGCAGGGAAAGAGACCCAGTACTTC

abundance: NA
d_gene: NA
v_gene: TRBV24-1
j_gene: TRBJ2-3
CDR3aa: CATKDIITDTQYF
CDR3nt: TGTGCCACCAAGGACATAATCACAGATACGCAGTATTTT

abundance: NA
d_gene: TRBD1
v_gene: TRBV20-1
j_gene: TRBJ1-2
CDR3aa: CSASNPLRTGGYGYTF
CDR3nt: TGCAGTGCTAGTAATCCTCTTAGGACAGGGGGCTATGGCTACACCTTC

abundance: NA
d_gene: TRBD1
v_gene: TRBV6-5
j_gene: TRBJ1-4
CDR3aa: CASSLRRGGEKLFF
CDR3nt: TGTGCCAGCAGTTTGCGCAGGGGGGGCGAAAAACTGTTTTTT

abundance: NA
d_gene: TRBD2
v_gene: TRBV5-4
j_gene: TRBJ2-1
CDR3aa: CASSQPLAGHYNEQFF
CDR3nt: TGTGCCAGCAGCCAGCCACTAGCGGGCCACTACAATGAGCAGTTCTTC

abundance: NA
d_gene: TRBD2
v_gene: TRBV10-3
j_gene: TRBJ2-5
CDR3aa: CAISERASGRAETQYF
CDR3nt: TGTGCCATCAGTGAACGGGCTAGCGGGAGGGCGGAGACCCAGTACTTC

abundance: NA
d_gene: TRBD1
v_gene: TRBV11-2
j_gene: TRBJ2-1
CDR3aa: CASSLAGGYNEQFF
CDR3nt: TGTGCCAGCAGCTTAGCAGGGGGCTACAATGAGCAGTTCTTC

abundance: NA
d_gene: NA
v_gene: TRBV5-8
j_gene: TRBJ1-6
CDR3aa: CASSNFTPDISPLHF
CDR3nt: TGTGCCAGCTCCAACTTTACACCGGATATTTCACCCCTCCACTTT

abundance: NA
d_gene: NA
v_gene: TRBV28
j_gene: TRBJ1-3
CDR3aa: CASSLSPGNTIYF
CDR3nt: TGTGCCAGCAGTTTAAGTCCTGGAAACACCATATATTTT

abundance: NA
d_gene: NA
v_gene: TRBV18
j_gene: TRBJ1-2
CDR3aa: CASSPIGNHGYTF
CDR3nt: TGTGCCAGCTCACCAATCGGCAATCACGGCTACACCTTC

abundance: few
d_gene: TRBD1
v_gene: TRBV19
j_gene: TRBJ1-6
CDR3aa: CASSLRQGDFSPLHF
CDR3nt: TGTGCCAGTAGTCTTCGCCAGGGGGATTTTTCACCCCTCCACTTT

abundance: NA
d_gene: NA
v_gene: TRBV21-1
j_gene: TRBJ2-1
CDR3aa: CASSKPHRGRPLSNEQFF
CDR3nt: TGTGCCAGCAGCAAGCCCCACCGGGGTCGCCCACTTTCCAATGAGCAGTTCTTC

abundance: once
d_gene: NA
v_gene: TRBV5-1
j_gene: TRBJ2-3
CDR3aa: CASSLLAADTQYF
CDR3nt: TGCGCCAGCAGCTTGCTTGCGGCAGATACGCAGTATTTT